This T cell receptor beta chain was identified during a study of blood T cell repertoires in COVID-19 (dated by TCRdb to 2020 to 2022). Turning to the overall study: Samples from collaborators originated in the United States, Italy and Spain and spanned both the acute and convalescent phases of COVID-19. The prospective study material was composed of cDNA or gDNA derived from T cells, B-cell-depleted T cells, or PBMCs. The dataset comprised deeply sampled blood TCRbeta repertoires from subjects exposed to, actively infected with, or recovered from COVID-19. The repertoires were made available in a free public database intended to serve as a resource for research on the immune response to SARS-CoV-2. Samples were obtained from the ongoing ImmuneRACE study (first 160 participants) and from approximately 1,200 subjects provided by 6 global collaborators. Sample metadata almost always included a de-identified subject ID, COVID-19 status, age in years and sex. Where HLA class I and class II types were available, the types were taken from metadata supplied by the sample provider, not from assay-based typing.

A second Seattle source provided samples from volunteer blood donors who had recovered from COVID-19. Whole blood was collected in K2EDTA tubes by collaborating institutions according to the institutions' own protocols. For TCRbeta analysis, collaborator samples were shipped as frozen whole blood, as isolated PBMCs, or as DNA extracted from either sample type. This clone was recorded a few times. The antigen it binds to is not known. No base quality information exists; no much larger clone differs at one position. TCRbeta CDR3 regions were amplified from genomic DNA using the immunoSEQ Assay, a bias-controlled multiplex PCR. Per the source publication's procedure: The number of nucleated cells in each sample was estimated from the amplification of reference gene primers within the assay. To quantify the absolute abundance of each unique TCRbeta CDR3 rearrangement, sequence reads were collapsed and filtered. Productive Simpson clonality was computed per sample as the square root of Simpson's diversity index over productive rearrangements. TCRdb holds this immuneACCESS table with in-frame rearrangements only. Some clones are missing; in checked studies, unresolved V genes explain under half, and the rest has no known cause. For V, J and clone size, that table is used; D and trimming come from the DNA. In all, the sample holds 300,000 or so clones, and more than 70% of those were seen once. The ten largest clones capture approximately 7% of the sample.

The full study reports these points: The quantity of clinical and demographic metadata differed by source and by participant and was supplied without curation.

Sequenced: peripheral blood. This TCR was sampled from a woman aged 25 to 39 who had recovered from COVID-19.

The DNA reads TGTGCCAGCAGCAAAATTGGTACAGGGCCCAGAGGTAGGCCCCTCCACTTT. Its coded protein is CASSKIGTGPRGRPLHF. This sequence uses TRBV21-1 and TRBJ1-6; the table's D call, TRBD1, was not checked against the DNA. TRBV21-1 is classified as a pseudogene. Its CDR3 holds 17 amino acids, cysteine through phenylalanine. Solely the CDR3 DNA is kept, with 51 bases framed from the first base.